Included here is one T cell receptor (beta chain) sequence, with context. Its target is not known. Unstimulated regulatory T cells (CD4+CD25+CD127-), CD4+CD25- non-regulatory cells, CD4 and CD8 cells were FACS-sorted from thawed PBMCs. These data are taken from a study of Tregs in tolerant kidney transplant recipients. Profiled with immunoSEQ multiplex PCR; TCRdb holds only in-frame clones, not every one. The repertoire holds some 110,000 clones, with almost 95% as singletons. The CDR3 has 15 residues. The V gene end was trimmed by 3 bases and the J gene end by 5 bases; junction bases not matched to a gene: 3. CDR1 is SSHAT, CDR2 FNYEAQ, per germline (reference sequence). Regarding the study as a whole: The small number of patients limits these findings pending further validation. Activated donor B cell expansion appeared to reveal the most relevant donor-specific TCRbeta repertoire.

The V call is TRBV7-7, the J call TRBJ2-5; 13 positions match TRBD2. The source of this sequence is a human donor in good health. Material for sequencing was CD4+ T cells from blood. The CDR3 loop is CASSLGLAGRETQYF. CDR3 DNA: TGTGCCAGCAGCTTGGGACTAGCGGGAAGGGAGACCCAGTACTTC. The whole variable domain, filled in from reference TRBV7-7 and TRBJ2-5, reads GAGVSQSPRYKVTKRGQDVTLRCDPISSHATLYWYQQALGQGPEFLTYFNYEAQPDKSGLPSDRFSAERPEGSISTLTIQRTEQRDSAMYRCASSLGLAGRETQYFGPGTRLLVL.